This T cell receptor (beta chain) is from a study of blood T cell repertoires in COVID-19. The wider study: Material from acute and convalescent COVID-19 was sourced from the United States, Italy and Spain.

V was pared by 2 bases and J by 6 bases, with 7 bases of the junction left unmatched. This CDR3 has 15 amino acids. Germline loops: CDR1 SGHDN, CDR2 FVKESK. This clone was detected a few times. Some clones are missing from TCRdb's copy, which holds only in-frame ones; the method was immunoSEQ multiplex PCR. Of 300,000 to 450,000 clones in the sample, 85% to 90% were seen once. Sequenced: PBMCs or T cells enriched from blood (not recorded which). The V call is TRBV14, the J call TRBJ1-2, with TRBD1 matching 9 bases. The receptor was isolated from a man aged 18 to 30 who had recovered from COVID-19. The chain's CDR3 is CASSQLDRGSDGYTF. The CDR3 bases are TGTGCCAGCAGCCAACTCGACAGGGGGTCGGATGGCTACACCTTC.